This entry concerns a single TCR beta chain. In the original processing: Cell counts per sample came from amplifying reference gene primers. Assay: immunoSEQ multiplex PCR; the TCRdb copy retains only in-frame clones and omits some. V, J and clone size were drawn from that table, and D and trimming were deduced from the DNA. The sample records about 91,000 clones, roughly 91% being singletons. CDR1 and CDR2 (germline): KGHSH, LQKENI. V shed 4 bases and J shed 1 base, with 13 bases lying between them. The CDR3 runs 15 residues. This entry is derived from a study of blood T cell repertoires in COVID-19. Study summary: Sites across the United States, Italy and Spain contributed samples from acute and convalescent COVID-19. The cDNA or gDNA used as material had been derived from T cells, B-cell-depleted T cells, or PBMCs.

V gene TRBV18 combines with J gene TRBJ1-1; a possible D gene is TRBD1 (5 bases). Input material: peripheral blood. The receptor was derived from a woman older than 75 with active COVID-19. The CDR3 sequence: CASSLGPPANTEAFF. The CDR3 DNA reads TGTGCCAGCTCACTGGGGCCCCCAGCGAACACTGAAGCTTTCTTT.